One and the same sample provided the 13 T cell receptor beta chains below, sequenced in a study of blood T cells in healthy people across ages. Through a sample-barcoded 5' primer and a J-beta primer mix, a second PCR was run for about 6 to 11 cycles. MiXCR was run by TCRdb on the 5' RACE reads, yielding one entry per CDR3 protein. This sample has over 550,000 distinct CDR3 sequences, with 25% to 35% found just once. The sample comprised blood. The source of these receptors is a woman older than 75 in good health.

The table lists this clonotype with many counts. V is TRBV7-2 and J is TRBJ2-3, with TRBD2 matching 8 bases. The J segment lost 2 bases and the V segment lost 2 bases, leaving 12 bases of the junction unmatched. The CDR3 is 18 amino acids. Germline V gene sequence: CDR1 SGHTA, CDR2 FQGNSA. For the CDR3, the DNA is TGTGCCAGCAGCTTACGCCGTCGAGCGGGGGTTAACACAGATACGCAGTATTTT. Amino acids: CASSLRRRAGVNTDTQYF.

This clonotype was counted at least ten times. This chain uses TRBV6-5 with TRBJ2-7; weak D call: TRBD1 (5 bases). Germline V gene data show CDR1 as MNHEY and CDR2 as SVGAGI. V lost 2 bases and J lost 1, with 6 bases in between. The CDR3 is 13 residues long. This CDR3 reads CASSYDSSYEQYF. In DNA form, the CDR3 reads TGTGCCAGCAGTTACGACAGTTCCTACGAGCAGTACTTC.

This clonotype was recorded only once. A much larger clone lies one base from this, so it may be a read error. The chain joins TRBV6-1 to TRBJ1-2; D remains ambiguous. Trimming stripped 7 bases from V and 6 bases from J, with 15 bases between. The germline gives CDR1 MNHNS, CDR2 SASEGT. The CDR3 has 13 residues. The CDR3 sequence is CASNPEGADGYTF. DNA of the CDR3: TGTGCCAGCAACCCGGAAGGAGCGGATGGCTACACCTTC.

This clonotype was found many times. The gene calls are TRBV4-1 and TRBJ1-2; D gene unclear. The CDR3 consists of 15 residues. The germline V gene encodes CDR1 MGHRA and CDR2 YSYEKL. Between the trimmed V and J ends, which lost 3 bases and 4 bases, there was a span of 15 bases. As DNA, the CDR3 is TGCGCCAGCAGCCAGGGGAGGTCTGAGCCCTATGGCTACACCTTC. As protein: CASSQGRSEPYGYTF.

This clonotype has at least ten counts. The rearrangement links TRBV20-1 to TRBJ2-3, with D perhaps matching TRBD1 (6 bases). The CDR3 loop spans 14 amino acids. Germline CDR1 and CDR2: DFQATT and SNEGSKA (reference sequence). Trimming took 5 bases from V and 0 from J, leaving 12 bases between them. CDR3 protein: CSAEGTPSTDTQYF. CDR3 sequence (DNA): TGCAGTGCTGAGGGGACACCGAGCACAGATACGCAGTATTTT.

This clonotype was counted at least ten times. The chain employs TRBV15 and TRBJ2-1; TRBD1 matches at 7 bases. The germline gives CDR1 LNHNV, CDR2 YYDKDF (reference sequence). V dropped 1 base and J dropped 7; count of bases not matched to a gene: 4. The CDR3 is 14 amino acids. The CDR3 DNA is TGTGCCACCAGCAGAGTAACAGGGGTGAATGAGCAGTTCTTC. Protein: CATSRVTGVNEQFF.

About this clonotype itself: Since a much larger clone is just one base distant, this may be a read error. The chain has TRBV7-2 and TRBJ2-3; TRBD2 matches at 11 bases. The CDR3 is made up of 16 amino acids. Germline-derived CDR1 and CDR2 are SGHTA and FQGNSA. The CDR3 spells CASSFSGGALADMQYF. The CDR3, as DNA: TGTGCCAGCAGCTTTAGCGGGGGGGCCTTGGCAGATATGCAGTATTTT. Based on the CDR3 plus reference TRBV7-2 and TRBJ2-3, the full variable domain is GAGVSQSPSNKVTEKGKDVELRCDPISGHTALYWYRQSLGQGLEFLIYFQGNSAPDKSGLPSDRFSAERTGGSVSTLTIQRTQQEDSAVYLCASSFSGGALADMQYFGPGTRLTVL.

For this clonotype: Given a much more abundant clone one base away, this may be a read error. The rearrangement uses TRBV7-2 and TRBJ2-1; 12 bases agree with TRBD2. The CDR3 runs to 15 residues. V was pared by 5 bases and J by 7 bases, with 6 bases of the junction left unmatched. Germline V lookup: CDR1 SGHTA, CDR2 FQGNSA. CDR3 in amino acids: CASSPSGGACNEQFF. CDR3 nucleotide sequence: TGTGCCAGCAGCCCTAGCGGGGGGGCTTGTAATGAGCAGTTCTTC.

This clonotype was seen a handful of times. The V call is TRBV4-1, the J call TRBJ1-1, with 8 bases fitting TRBD1. The CDR3 length is 14 residues. CDR1 is MGHRA, CDR2 YSYEKL, per germline. The trim removed 3 bases at V and 1 base at J, leaving 1 base unmatched. The CDR3 region is CASSQTGANTEAFF. CDR3 in DNA: TGCGCCAGCAGCCAGACAGGGGCGAACACTGAAGCTTTCTTT.

This clonotype was counted only a few times. A much larger clone sits a single nucleotide away, making a read error possible. The chain recombines TRBV28 with TRBJ2-1; TRBD1 aligns across 8 bases. This CDR3 contains 14 residues. From germline, CDR1 is MDHEN and CDR2 SYDVKM. V was pared by 5 bases and J by 13 bases, with 13 bases of the junction left unmatched. The chain's CDR3 is CASSPQDREETQFF. CDR3 DNA: TGTGCCAGCAGTCCCCAGGACAGGGAAGAGACCCAGTTCTTC.

This clonotype was detected many times. The chain uses TRBV6-5 and TRBJ2-5; TRBD1 might be the D (5 bases). Germline values: CDR1 MNHEY, CDR2 SVGAGI. V dropped 6 bases and J dropped 5 bases, with 16 bases sitting between them. This CDR3 is built from 14 residues. The CDR3 bases are TGTGCCAGCAGCCGAAACAGGTTAGGGGAGACCCAGTACTTC. This gives the protein CASSRNRLGETQYF.

This clonotype has a count of ten or more. CDR3 residues: CSARRGSSYEQYF. The CDR3, as DNA: TGCAGCGCCCGGCGGGGCAGCTCCTACGAGCAGTACTTC. The genes are TRBV20-1 and TRBJ2-7; D may be TRBD2 (6 bases). Germline V gene sequence: CDR1 DFQATT, CDR2 SNEGSKA (reference sequence). The CDR3 is made up of 13 amino acids.

V usage is TRBV5-1 and J usage is TRBJ2-2; 11 bases fit TRBD1. CDR3 length: 17 amino acids. Germline lookup yields CDR1 SGHRS and CDR2 YFSETQ. Germline trimming cut 4 bases from V and 5 bases from J; bases unmatched to any gene: 10. CDR3 region: CASSRRDRGSETGELFF. The CDR3 region has the DNA TGCGCCAGCAGCCGCCGGGACAGGGGGTCGGAGACCGGGGAGCTGTTTTTT.